These 9 T cell receptor beta chains were sequenced from one sample in a study of cytomegalovirus exposure and HLA in healthy donors. With 60 Vbeta and 13 Jbeta primers, the PCR was carried out. Generated by immunoSEQ multiplex PCR, the TCRdb table keeps only in-frame clones and is missing some. Of fewer than 350,000 clones listed, around nine tenths are singletons. The sequenced material came from PBMCs. These receptors all come from a woman younger than 35 in good health and CMV-seronegative.

V usage is TRBV9 and J usage is TRBJ2-3, with D maybe TRBD2 (5 bases). From germline, CDR1 is SGDLS and CDR2 YYNGEE. This CDR3 is 14 amino acids long. Trimming took 1 base from V and 1 from J, leaving 7 bases between them. Written as DNA, the CDR3 is TGTGCCAGCAGCGTAAGCGGCCGCACAGATACGCAGTATTTT. Its protein is CASSVSGRTDTQYF.

This clone came up a few times. The J gene is TRBJ2-3, the V gene TRBV27; 8 nucleotides agree with TRBD2. The germline V gene encodes CDR1 MNHEY and CDR2 SMNVEV (reference sequence). CDR3 size: 15 residues. With 0 bases clipped from V and 5 bases from J, the junction kept 4 bases outside the gene matches. CDR3 DNA: TGTGCCAGCAGTTTATCGGGACTAGGGGGAGATACGCAGTATTTT. It yields the protein CASSLSGLGGDTQYF.

The chain joins TRBV7-6 to TRBJ2-1; D perhaps matches TRBD1 (6 bases). The CDR3 contains 17 residues. Germline V gene sequence: CDR1 SGHVS, CDR2 FNYEAQ. V lost 3 bases, J lost 0 bases, and 15 bases lay in between. CDR3 region: CASSLYRVTRSYNEQFF. For the CDR3, the DNA is TGTGCCAGCAGCTTGTACAGGGTTACACGCTCCTACAATGAGCAGTTCTTC.

The chain is built from TRBV10-3 and TRBJ1-6, with TRBD1 matching 10 bases. CDR1 ENHRY and CDR2 SYGVKD come from the germline V gene. The J segment lost 8 bases and the V segment lost 7 bases, leaving 8 bases of the junction unmatched. The CDR3 loop spans 15 amino acids. Written as DNA, the CDR3 is TGTGCCATCACCGAGGGAGGGACAGGGGATTCACCCCTCCACTTT. This sequence encodes CAITEGGTGDSPLHF.

V is TRBV2 and J is TRBJ1-3, with TRBD1 as a possible D gene (5 bases). This CDR3 is 15 amino acids long. CDR1 is SNHLY, CDR2 FYNNEI, per germline. V was pared by 3 bases and J by 2 bases, with 11 bases between. CDR3 region: CASSDLRVAGNTIYF. DNA for the CDR3: TGTGCCAGCAGTGATCTCAGGGTAGCTGGAAACACCATATATTTT.

CDR3 region: CASSRLAGGAYEQYF. In DNA, the CDR3 is TGTGCCAGCAGTCGACTAGCGGGGGGTGCCTACGAGCAGTACTTC. This chain connects TRBV6-5 to TRBJ2-7, with 13 bases aligning to TRBD2. Germline values: CDR1 MNHEY, CDR2 SVGAGI. The CDR3 length is 15 residues. V trimming: 5 bases; J trimming: 2 bases; junction bases outside the gene matches: 3.

The chain employs TRBV10-3 and TRBJ1-1; D is uncertain. The CDR3 totals 15 residues. V was trimmed by 0 bases and J by 0 bases, leaving 8 bases between them. Germline assignment: CDR1 ENHRY and CDR2 SYGVKD. The CDR3: CAISESYRLNTEAFF. The DNA for the CDR3 is TGTGCCATCAGTGAGTCGTACAGATTGAACACTGAAGCTTTCTTT.

CDR3 DNA sequence: TGTGCCTGGAGTGTTCAGGTTACAGACTACGAGCAGTACTTC. It translates to CAWSVQVTDYEQYF. The chain combines TRBV30 with TRBJ2-7; D unclear. The germline V gene has CDR1 GTSNPN and CDR2 SVGIG (reference sequence). V lost 0 bases, J lost 3 bases, and 12 bases lay in between. The CDR3 loop spans 14 amino acids.

This chain links TRBV7-2 with TRBJ2-3, with 10 bases identical to TRBD2. Germline CDR1 is SGHTA and CDR2 is FQGNSA. The ends lost 4 bases at V and 5 bases at J; junction bases unmatched: 0. The CDR3 extends over 13 amino acids. CDR3 residues: CASSWTSGDTQYF. DNA for the CDR3: TGTGCCAGCAGCTGGACTAGCGGAGATACGCAGTATTTT.